A single sample is the source of the 28 T cell receptor beta chains below, sequenced in a study of PD-L1 blockade in urothelial cancer. Clones were sequenced by immunoSEQ multiplex PCR, and TCRdb holds only the in-frame ones, with some missing. The sample lists about 29,000 clones; 80% to 90% were seen once. Sequencing was performed on PBMCs, taken around atezolizumab (anti-PD-L1) treatment. These TCRs come from a man between 50 and 59 years old with urothelial cancer.

V usage is TRBV5-1 and J usage is TRBJ1-1; tentative D call: TRBD1 (6 bases). The CDR3 extends over 14 amino acids. Deletions cut 5 bases from V and 1 base from J, with 12 bases between. Germline assignment: CDR1 SGHRS and CDR2 YFSETQ. The CDR3 region is CASRTTGQNTEAFF. CDR3 bases: TGCGCCAGCAGAACGACAGGACAGAACACTGAAGCTTTCTTT. Together with reference TRBV5-1 and TRBJ1-1, the CDR3 gives the full variable domain: KAGVTQTPRYLIKTRGQQVTLSCSPISGHRSVSWYQQTPGQGLQFLFEYFSETQRNKGNFPGRFSGRQFSNSRSEMNVSTLELGDSALYLCASRTTGQNTEAFFGQGTRLTVV.

The rearrangement links TRBV27 to TRBJ2-1; D may be TRBD2 (6 bases). Germline-derived CDR1 and CDR2 are MNHEY and SMNVEV (reference sequence). This CDR3 has 14 residues. V was trimmed by 7 bases and J by 7 bases, leaving 17 bases between them. The chain's CDR3 is CASIPFGTSNEQFF. Here the CDR3 DNA reads TGTGCCAGCATCCCATTCGGGACTTCGAATGAGCAGTTCTTC.

The chain is built from TRBV6-1 and TRBJ1-5; no firm D call. Trimming left V 2 bases short and J 4 bases short, with 6 bases between. The CDR3 totals 13 residues. The germline gives CDR1 MNHNS, CDR2 SASEGT. The CDR3 loop reads CASSENTNQPQHF. The CDR3 region has the DNA TGTGCCAGCAGTGAAAACACAAATCAGCCCCAGCATTTT.

The CDR3 loop reads CAWIRTSPVAAFF. The CDR3 DNA is TGTGCCTGGATCAGGACATCCCCGGTGGCGGCTTTCTTT. The rearrangement joins TRBV30 to TRBJ1-1, with D possibly matching TRBD1 (5 bases). CDR3 size: 13 residues. CDR1 and CDR2 from the germline V gene are GTSNPN and SVGIG (reference sequence). The germline V and J ends were trimmed by 4 bases and 11 bases, with 20 bases remaining between them.

The chain employs TRBV7-6 and TRBJ2-1; D is possibly TRBD2 (6 bases). CDR1 and CDR2 from the germline V gene are SGHVS and FNYEAQ. This CDR3 spans 19 amino acids. The ends were cut back, 2 bases at V and 0 bases at J, with 20 bases in the middle. The CDR3 region is CASSLRARLGMGSYNEQFF. The CDR3 region has the DNA TGTGCCAGCAGCTTAAGAGCCCGACTAGGGATGGGCTCCTACAATGAGCAGTTCTTC.

The V gene is TRBV5-1, the J gene TRBJ2-7; tentative D call: TRBD2 (5 bases). Per the germline V gene, CDR1 is SGHRS and CDR2 is YFSETQ. The CDR3 has 14 residues. Trimming removed 3 bases at V and 0 bases at J, with 10 bases between. CDR3 sequence: CASSSTGSSYEQYF. CDR3 DNA: TGCGCCAGCAGCTCTACGGGGAGCTCCTACGAGCAGTACTTC.

The gene calls are TRBV30 and TRBJ1-5; possibly TRBD1 for D (6 bases). This CDR3 is built from 14 residues. The germline gives CDR1 GTSNPN, CDR2 SVGIG (reference sequence). V was cut by 0 bases and J by 6 bases, with 12 bases left in between. The CDR3 is CAWSVGGAAQPQHF. The CDR3 region has the DNA TGTGCCTGGAGTGTGGGGGGGGCCGCTCAGCCCCAGCATTTT.

This chain links TRBV13 with TRBJ2-6; 8 bases match TRBD1. CDR3 size: 18 residues. The V gene's germline CDR1 is PRHDT and CDR2 FYEKMQ (reference sequence). Trimming removed 3 bases from V and 4 bases from J; junction bases left unmatched: 11. The CDR3 spells CASSFLPRDRLGANVLTF. The CDR3 DNA sequence: TGTGCCAGCAGCTTCCTTCCCCGGGACAGGCTCGGGGCCAACGTCCTGACTTTC.

This clone qualifies as medium-sized. V is TRBV7-8 and J is TRBJ1-1; possibly TRBD1 for D (6 bases). Germline V lookup: CDR1 SGHVS, CDR2 FQNEAQ. The V gene lost 5 bases and the J gene lost 7 bases, with 8 bases spanning the gap. The CDR3 runs 11 residues. CDR3 bases: TGTGCCAGCAGCCTGACAGGTGAAGCTTTCTTT. Protein product: CASSLTGEAFF.

Details on this clone: This sample also contains other DNA sequences that code for the same CDR3. Written as DNA, the CDR3 is TGTGCCAGCAGACAGGGTTACGAGCAGTACTTC. Amino acids: CASRQGYEQYF. The V call is TRBV27, the J call TRBJ2-7; a possible D gene is TRBD1 (6 bases). Germline V gene lookup returns CDR1 MNHEY and CDR2 SMNVEV (reference sequence). This CDR3 spans 11 amino acids. Trimming shortened V by 6 bases and J by 4 bases, and 7 bases separated the two germline ends.

The chain joins TRBV9 to TRBJ2-3; TRBD1 is a possible D gene (6 bases). Between the trimmed V and J ends, which lost 0 bases and 3 bases, there was a span of 8 bases. This CDR3 has 14 residues. Germline V lookup: CDR1 SGDLS, CDR2 YYNGEE. The CDR3 sequence: CASSVGDKTDTQYF. CDR3 nucleotides: TGTGCCAGCAGCGTAGGGGACAAAACAGATACGCAGTATTTT.

The chain combines TRBV27 with TRBJ2-7; D is perhaps TRBD1 (6 bases). Trimming took 1 base from V and 2 from J, leaving 9 bases between them. CDR1 and CDR2 (germline): MNHEY, SMNVEV (reference sequence). The CDR3 consists of 14 residues. The CDR3 here is CASSLYGGPYEQYF. CDR3 bases: TGTGCCAGCAGTTTATATGGGGGCCCCTACGAGCAGTACTTC.

V gene TRBV11-1 combines with J gene TRBJ2-7; D remains unclear. From germline, CDR1 is SGHAT and CDR2 FQDESV (reference sequence). The length of the CDR3 is 16 residues. The V end lost 2 bases, the J end lost 0 bases, and 14 bases lay between the germline ends. The CDR3 loop is CASSLFLGSSSYEQYF. The CDR3 DNA reads as TGTGCCAGCAGCTTATTCTTGGGCAGCAGCTCCTACGAGCAGTACTTC.

The chain employs TRBV5-4 and TRBJ2-6, with TRBD1 matching over 8 bases. The CDR3 contains 15 residues. CDR1 is SGHNT, CDR2 YYREEE, per germline (reference sequence). The V gene end was trimmed by 7 bases and the J gene end by 4 bases; junction bases not matched to a gene: 7. DNA of the CDR3: TGTGCCAGCTTACAGACAGGGGAAGGGGCCAACGTCCTGACTTTC. Encoded protein: CASLQTGEGANVLTF.

The chain employs TRBV11-2 and TRBJ1-2; a weak D match, TRBD1 (5 bases). V dropped 5 bases and J dropped 8 bases, with 12 bases sitting between them. The CDR3 consists of 12 residues. Germline assignment: CDR1 SGHAT and CDR2 FQNNGV. The CDR3 region is CASSHLSGGYTF. As DNA, the CDR3 is TGTGCCAGCAGCCACTTATCAGGGGGCTACACCTTC.

J is TRBJ2-5 and V is TRBV15; TRBD2 matches at 10 bases. Germline CDR1 LNHNV, CDR2 YYDKDF (reference sequence). The CDR3 extends over 17 amino acids. V trimming: 0 bases; J trimming: 1 base; junction bases outside the gene matches: 5. The CDR3 region has the DNA TGTGCCACCAGCAGAGATTTGCTAGCGGGGGTCCAAGAGACCCAGTACTTC. Protein product: CATSRDLLAGVQETQYF.

The chain links TRBV6-5 to TRBJ2-5; 10 bases line up with TRBD1. V lost 0 bases to trimming and J lost 5 bases; unmatched junction nucleotides: 3. This CDR3 has 15 amino acids. Germline CDR1 and CDR2: MNHEY and SVGAGI. CDR3 nucleotide sequence: TGTGCCAGCAGTTACTCGACAGGGGGCTATGAGACCCAGTACTTC. Translating it yields CASSYSTGGYETQYF.

The chain uses TRBV27 and TRBJ2-1; 11 bases line up with TRBD2. The V segment lost 5 bases and the J segment 12 bases; nucleotides outside the gene matches: 12. The V gene's germline CDR1 is MNHEY and CDR2 SMNVEV (reference sequence). This CDR3 comprises 15 residues. CDR3 protein: CASSPLSGLAGGQFF. In DNA, the CDR3 is TGTGCCAGCAGTCCCCTGTCGGGGCTAGCGGGAGGGCAGTTCTTC.

This clone was found once. V is TRBV2 and J is TRBJ2-3; 7 bases are shared with TRBD2. Germline CDR1 is SNHLY and CDR2 is FYNNEI. V gave up 5 bases and J gave up 3 bases; unmatched junction bases: 17. The CDR3 extends over 18 amino acids. The CDR3 spells CASSSPATRGVGTDTQYF. CDR3 DNA: TGTGCCAGCAGTTCTCCCGCCACTCGGGGGGTAGGGACAGATACGCAGTATTTT.

The gene calls are TRBV7-2 and TRBJ2-1; D is uncertain. Trimming shortened V by 3 bases and J by 0 bases, and 12 bases separated the two germline ends. The CDR3 has 16 residues. From germline, CDR1 is SGHTA and CDR2 FQGNSA. DNA of the CDR3: TGTGCCAGCAGCTTTAAGTCGTTGAGCTCCTACAATGAGCAGTTCTTC. Its translation: CASSFKSLSSYNEQFF.

This clone occurred a few times. The rearrangement links TRBV28 to TRBJ1-2; maybe TRBD1 (6 bases). The CDR3 sequence is 16 residues long. Between the trimmed V and J ends, which lost 2 bases and 8 bases, there was a span of 21 bases. The germline V gene has CDR1 MDHEN and CDR2 SYDVKM. This CDR3 reads CASSLRLTGLDSGYTF. CDR3 DNA: TGTGCCAGCAGTTTAAGGTTGACAGGTCTGGACTCCGGCTACACCTTC.

V usage is TRBV4-3 and J usage is TRBJ2-3, with 8 bases lining up with TRBD1. Losses at the gene ends were 3 bases for V and 1 base for J; bases not matched to a gene: 6. Germline CDR1 reads LGHNA; CDR2 reads YSLEER. The CDR3 runs to 16 residues. In DNA form, the CDR3 reads TGCGCCAGCAGCCACAGTCGCAGGGGGCGCACAGATACGCAGTATTTT. Amino acid sequence: CASSHSRRGRTDTQYF.

The chain has TRBV4-3 and TRBJ1-1; D is undetermined. The CDR3 length is 14 residues. V lost 1 base to trimming and J lost 3 bases, with 9 bases between them. Per the germline V gene, CDR1 is LGHNA and CDR2 is YSLEER. CDR3 nucleotides: TGCGCCAGCAGCCAAGGGGCCCTCCACACTGAAGCTTTCTTT. It translates to CASSQGALHTEAFF.

This sequence joins TRBV5-6 and TRBJ1-1; D may be TRBD1 (5 bases). This CDR3 has 16 residues. Trimming shortened V by 0 bases and J by 6 bases, and 18 bases separated the two germline ends. Germline CDR1 and CDR2: SGHDT and YYEEEE. CDR3 coding DNA: TGTGCCAGCAGCTTGGTCGGGGGAGGGCCCTTCGCTGAAGCTTTCTTT. It translates to CASSLVGGGPFAEAFF.

This chain links TRBV9 with TRBJ2-5; TRBD2 matches at 9 bases. The V gene end was trimmed by 4 bases and the J gene end by 0 bases; junction bases not matched to a gene: 7. The germline V gene has CDR1 SGDLS and CDR2 YYNGEE. The CDR3 is made up of 16 amino acids. CDR3 sequence reads: CASSTWTSANQETQYF. The CDR3 DNA is TGTGCCAGCAGCACCTGGACTAGCGCGAACCAAGAGACCCAGTACTTC.

The V call is TRBV7-9, the J call TRBJ2-5; the D gene is possibly TRBD1 (5 bases). Germline-derived CDR1 and CDR2 are SEHNR and FQNEAQ (reference sequence). V dropped 1 base and J dropped 8 bases, with 11 bases sitting between them. The CDR3 extends over 13 amino acids. The CDR3 DNA reads as TGTGCCAGCAGCTTAGACGATGGGGCCACCCAGTACTTC. Translated, it gives CASSLDDGATQYF.

The J gene is TRBJ2-5, the V gene TRBV27; TRBD2 matches 9 bases. CDR1 MNHEY and CDR2 SMNVEV come from the germline V gene (reference sequence). This CDR3 comprises 15 residues. With 5 bases clipped from V and 6 bases from J, the junction kept 10 bases outside the gene matches. The CDR3 DNA sequence: TGTGCCAGCAGTCCAATAGCGGGAGCAGTAAAGACCCAGTACTTC. Translated, it gives CASSPIAGAVKTQYF.

V gene TRBV21-1 combines with J gene TRBJ2-7; TRBD1 reflects the table's D call only, with no check against the DNA. TRBV21-1 is listed as a pseudogene. The CDR3 consists of 13 residues. CDR3 protein: CASSGQGHYEQYF. The CDR3 bases are TGTGCCAGCAGTGGACAGGGCCACTACGAGCAGTACTTC.